This TCR beta chain was found in a study of T cell responses to AZD1222 COVID-19 vaccine. Whole-study results and caveats: Sampling captured repertoires only after the peak T cell response.

With respect to this clone: Its antigen remains unknown.

Profiling relied on immunoSEQ multiplex PCR, and the TCRdb table lists in-frame clones only, not all of them. This table holds some 140,000 clones, roughly 90% found once. The CDR3 runs 16 residues. The chain links TRBV21-1 to TRBJ2-7. TRBV21-1 is assigned pseudogene status. The source material was peripheral blood, sampled on day 0 of AZD1222 vaccination. The sequence derives from an adult in good health. Written as DNA, the CDR3 is TGTGCCAGCAGCAAAGAATCAACCCAGGGAGCCTACGAGCAGTACTTC. This gives the protein CASSKESTQGAYEQYF.